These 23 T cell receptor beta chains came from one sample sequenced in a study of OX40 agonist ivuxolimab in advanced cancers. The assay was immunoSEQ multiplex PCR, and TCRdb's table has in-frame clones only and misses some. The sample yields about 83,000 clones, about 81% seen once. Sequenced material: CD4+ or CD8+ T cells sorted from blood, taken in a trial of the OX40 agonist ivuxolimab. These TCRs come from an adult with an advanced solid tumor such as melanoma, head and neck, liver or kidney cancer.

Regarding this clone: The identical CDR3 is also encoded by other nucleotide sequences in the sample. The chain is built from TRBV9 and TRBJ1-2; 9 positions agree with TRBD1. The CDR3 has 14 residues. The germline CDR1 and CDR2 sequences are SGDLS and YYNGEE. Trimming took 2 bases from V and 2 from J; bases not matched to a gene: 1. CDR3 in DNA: TGTGCCAGCAGCGTTGGACAGGGGAACTATGGCTACACCTTC. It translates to CASSVGQGNYGYTF.

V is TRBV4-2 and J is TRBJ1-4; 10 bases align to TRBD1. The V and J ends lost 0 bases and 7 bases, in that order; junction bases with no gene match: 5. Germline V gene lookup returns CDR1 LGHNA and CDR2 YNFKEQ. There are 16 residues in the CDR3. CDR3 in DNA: TGTGCCAGCAGCCAAGATCTGCGGACAGGGGGTGAAAAACTGTTTTTT. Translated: CASSQDLRTGGEKLFF.

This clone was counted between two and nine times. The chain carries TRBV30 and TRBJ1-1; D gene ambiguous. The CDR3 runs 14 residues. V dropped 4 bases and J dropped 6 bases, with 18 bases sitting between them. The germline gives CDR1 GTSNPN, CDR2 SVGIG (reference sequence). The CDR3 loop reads CAWNRAGWWPEAFF. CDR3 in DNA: TGTGCCTGGAATAGGGCGGGTTGGTGGCCTGAAGCTTTCTTT. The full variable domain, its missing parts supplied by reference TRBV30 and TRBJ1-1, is SQTIHQWPATLVQPVGSPLSLECTVEGTSNPNLYWYRQAAGRGLQLLFYSVGIGQISSEVPQNLSASRPQDRQFILSSKKLLLSDSGFYLCAWNRAGWWPEAFFGQGTRLTVV.

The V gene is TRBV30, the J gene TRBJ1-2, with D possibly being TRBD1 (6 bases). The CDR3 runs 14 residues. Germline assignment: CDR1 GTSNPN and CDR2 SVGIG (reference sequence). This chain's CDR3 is CALSGTLLRGGYTF. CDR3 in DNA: TGTGCACTCTCTGGGACTTTATTAAGGGGGGGCTACACCTTC.

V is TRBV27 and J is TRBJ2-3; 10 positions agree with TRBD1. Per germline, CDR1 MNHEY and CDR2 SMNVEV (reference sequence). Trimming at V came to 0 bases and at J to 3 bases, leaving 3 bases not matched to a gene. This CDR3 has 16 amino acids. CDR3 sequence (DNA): TGTGCCAGCAGTTTATCGTGGGACAGGGGAACAGATACGCAGTATTTT. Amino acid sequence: CASSLSWDRGTDTQYF.

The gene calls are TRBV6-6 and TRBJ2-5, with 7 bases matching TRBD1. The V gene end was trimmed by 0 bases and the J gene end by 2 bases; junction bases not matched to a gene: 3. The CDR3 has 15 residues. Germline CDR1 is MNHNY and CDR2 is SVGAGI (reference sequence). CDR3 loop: CASSYSGTVQETQYF. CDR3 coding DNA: TGTGCCAGCAGTTACTCGGGGACAGTGCAAGAGACCCAGTACTTC.

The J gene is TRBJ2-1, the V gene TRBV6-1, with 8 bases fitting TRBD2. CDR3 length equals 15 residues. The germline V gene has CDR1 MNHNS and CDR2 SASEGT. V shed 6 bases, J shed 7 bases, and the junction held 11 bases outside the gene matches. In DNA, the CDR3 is TGTGCCAGCAGAAAACGAGCGGGGGCGCAGAATGAGCAGTTCTTC. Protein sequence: CASRKRAGAQNEQFF.

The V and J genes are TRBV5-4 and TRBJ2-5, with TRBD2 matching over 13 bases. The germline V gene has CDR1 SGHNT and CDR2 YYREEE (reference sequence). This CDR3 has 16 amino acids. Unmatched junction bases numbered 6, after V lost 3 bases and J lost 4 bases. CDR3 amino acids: CASSSILAGGRETQYF. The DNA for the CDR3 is TGTGCCAGCAGCTCTATACTAGCGGGGGGGCGAGAGACCCAGTACTTC.

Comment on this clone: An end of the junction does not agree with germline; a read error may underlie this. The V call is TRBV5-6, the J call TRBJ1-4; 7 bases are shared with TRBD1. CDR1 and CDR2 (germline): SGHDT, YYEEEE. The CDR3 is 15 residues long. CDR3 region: CASSRQGATNEKLFF. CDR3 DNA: TGCGCCAGCAGCCGGCAGGGGGCAACTAATGAAAAACTGTTTTTT.

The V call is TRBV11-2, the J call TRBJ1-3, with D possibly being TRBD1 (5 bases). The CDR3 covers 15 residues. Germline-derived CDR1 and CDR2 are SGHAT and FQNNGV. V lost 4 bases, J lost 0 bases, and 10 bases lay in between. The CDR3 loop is CASSSGASSGNTIYF. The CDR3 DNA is TGTGCCAGCAGCTCTGGGGCAAGCTCTGGAAACACCATATATTTT.

The CDR3 loop is CASSVVPRATDTQYF. The CDR3 coding sequence is TGTGCCAGCAGCGTAGTCCCCAGGGCCACAGATACGCAGTATTTT. This chain links TRBV9 with TRBJ2-3, with D tentatively TRBD1 (5 bases). The CDR3 contains 15 residues. Trimming stripped 0 bases from V and 2 bases from J, with 10 bases between. Looked up from germline, CDR1 is SGDLS and CDR2 is YYNGEE.

CDR3 sequence: CASTPGTGGATKNIQYF. The CDR3 DNA sequence: TGTGCCAGCACCCCAGGGACAGGGGGCGCGACCAAAAACATTCAGTACTTC. The chain employs TRBV6-4 and TRBJ2-4; 12 nucleotides align to TRBD1. CDR1 and CDR2 (germline): MRHNA, SNTAGT. V lost 7 bases to trimming and J lost 2 bases; unmatched junction nucleotides: 9. The CDR3 has 17 amino acids.

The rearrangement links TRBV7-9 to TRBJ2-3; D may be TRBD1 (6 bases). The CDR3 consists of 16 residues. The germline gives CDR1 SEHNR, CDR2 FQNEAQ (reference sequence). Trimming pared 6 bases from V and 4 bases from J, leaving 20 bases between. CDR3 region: CASSSGQQIDPDTQYF. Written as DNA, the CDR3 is TGTGCCAGCAGTTCCGGACAGCAAATAGACCCAGATACGCAGTATTTT.

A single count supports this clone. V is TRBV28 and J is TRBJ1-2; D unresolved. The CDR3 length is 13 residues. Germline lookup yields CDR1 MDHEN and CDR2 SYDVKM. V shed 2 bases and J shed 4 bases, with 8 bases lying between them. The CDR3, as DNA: TGTGCCAGCAGTTTAGGCCAGCTCTATGGCTACACCTTC. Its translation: CASSLGQLYGYTF.

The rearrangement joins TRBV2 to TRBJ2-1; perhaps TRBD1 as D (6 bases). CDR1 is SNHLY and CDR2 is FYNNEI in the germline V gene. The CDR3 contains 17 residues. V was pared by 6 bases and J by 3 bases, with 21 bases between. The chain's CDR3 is CASSMDSTRFFYNEQFF. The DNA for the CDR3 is TGTGCCAGCAGCATGGACAGCACTCGGTTCTTCTACAATGAGCAGTTCTTC.

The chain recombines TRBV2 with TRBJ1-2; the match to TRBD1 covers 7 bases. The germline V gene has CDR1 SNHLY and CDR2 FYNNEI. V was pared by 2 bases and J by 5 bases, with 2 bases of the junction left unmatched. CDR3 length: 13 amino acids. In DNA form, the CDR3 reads TGTGCCAGCAGTGAAATGACAGGGTATGGCTACACCTTC. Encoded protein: CASSEMTGYGYTF. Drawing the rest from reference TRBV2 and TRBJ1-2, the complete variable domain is EPEVTQTPSHQVTQMGQEVILRCVPISNHLYFYWYRQILGQKVEFLVSFYNNEISEKSEIFDDQFSVERPDGSNFTLKIRSTKLEDSAMYFCASSEMTGYGYTFGSGTRLTVV.

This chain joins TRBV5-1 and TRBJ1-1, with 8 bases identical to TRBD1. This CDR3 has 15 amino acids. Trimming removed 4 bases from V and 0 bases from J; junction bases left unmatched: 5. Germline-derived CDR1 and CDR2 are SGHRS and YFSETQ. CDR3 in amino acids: CASSPETGVNTEAFF. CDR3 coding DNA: TGCGCCAGCAGCCCAGAGACAGGGGTGAACACTGAAGCTTTCTTT. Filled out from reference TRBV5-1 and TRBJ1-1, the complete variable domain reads KAGVTQTPRYLIKTRGQQVTLSCSPISGHRSVSWYQQTPGQGLQFLFEYFSETQRNKGNFPGRFSGRQFSNSRSEMNVSTLELGDSALYLCASSPETGVNTEAFFGQGTRLTVV.

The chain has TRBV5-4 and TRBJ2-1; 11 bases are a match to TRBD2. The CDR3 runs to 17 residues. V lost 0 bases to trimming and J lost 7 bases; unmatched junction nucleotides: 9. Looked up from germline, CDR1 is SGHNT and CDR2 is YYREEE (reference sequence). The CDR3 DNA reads TGTGCCAGCAGCTTGGCCGCCCGACTAGCGGGGAATAATGAGCAGTTCTTC. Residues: CASSLAARLAGNNEQFF.

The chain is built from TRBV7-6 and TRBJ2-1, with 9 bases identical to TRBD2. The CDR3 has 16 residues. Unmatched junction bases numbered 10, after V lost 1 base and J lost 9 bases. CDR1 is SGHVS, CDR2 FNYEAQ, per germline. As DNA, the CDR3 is TGTGCCAGCAGCTTAGAGAGCGGGGGGCAGGATGGTGAGCAGTTCTTC. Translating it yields CASSLESGGQDGEQFF.

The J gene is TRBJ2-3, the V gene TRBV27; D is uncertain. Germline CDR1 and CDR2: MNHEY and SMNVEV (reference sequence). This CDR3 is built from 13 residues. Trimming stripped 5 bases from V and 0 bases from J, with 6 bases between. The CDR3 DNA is TGTGCCAGCAGTCCCCACAGCACAGATACGCAGTATTTT. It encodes CASSPHSTDTQYF.

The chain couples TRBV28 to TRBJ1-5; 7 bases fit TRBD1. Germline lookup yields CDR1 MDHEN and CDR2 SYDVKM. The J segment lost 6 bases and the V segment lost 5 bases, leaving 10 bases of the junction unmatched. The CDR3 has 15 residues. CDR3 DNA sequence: TGTGCCAGCAGTCCCAATACTGGGACAGTTCAGCCCCAGCATTTT. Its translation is CASSPNTGTVQPQHF.

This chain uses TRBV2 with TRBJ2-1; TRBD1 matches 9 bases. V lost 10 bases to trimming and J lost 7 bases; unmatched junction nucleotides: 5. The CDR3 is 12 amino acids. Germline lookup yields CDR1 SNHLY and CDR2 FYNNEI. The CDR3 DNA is TGTGCCACCAGAGACAGGGGGAATGAGCAGTTCTTC. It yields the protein CATRDRGNEQFF. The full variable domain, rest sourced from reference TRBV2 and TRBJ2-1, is EPEVTQTPSHQVTQMGQEVILRCVPISNHLYFYWYRQILGQKVEFLVSFYNNEISEKSEIFDDQFSVERPDGSNFTLKIRSTKLEDSAMYFCATRDRGNEQFFGPGTRLTVL.

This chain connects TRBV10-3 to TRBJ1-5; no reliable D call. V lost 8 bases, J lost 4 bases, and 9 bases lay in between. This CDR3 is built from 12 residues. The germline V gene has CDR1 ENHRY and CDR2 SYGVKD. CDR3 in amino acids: CAIAPGNQPQHF. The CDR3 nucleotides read TGTGCCATCGCGCCAGGTAATCAGCCCCAGCATTTT.